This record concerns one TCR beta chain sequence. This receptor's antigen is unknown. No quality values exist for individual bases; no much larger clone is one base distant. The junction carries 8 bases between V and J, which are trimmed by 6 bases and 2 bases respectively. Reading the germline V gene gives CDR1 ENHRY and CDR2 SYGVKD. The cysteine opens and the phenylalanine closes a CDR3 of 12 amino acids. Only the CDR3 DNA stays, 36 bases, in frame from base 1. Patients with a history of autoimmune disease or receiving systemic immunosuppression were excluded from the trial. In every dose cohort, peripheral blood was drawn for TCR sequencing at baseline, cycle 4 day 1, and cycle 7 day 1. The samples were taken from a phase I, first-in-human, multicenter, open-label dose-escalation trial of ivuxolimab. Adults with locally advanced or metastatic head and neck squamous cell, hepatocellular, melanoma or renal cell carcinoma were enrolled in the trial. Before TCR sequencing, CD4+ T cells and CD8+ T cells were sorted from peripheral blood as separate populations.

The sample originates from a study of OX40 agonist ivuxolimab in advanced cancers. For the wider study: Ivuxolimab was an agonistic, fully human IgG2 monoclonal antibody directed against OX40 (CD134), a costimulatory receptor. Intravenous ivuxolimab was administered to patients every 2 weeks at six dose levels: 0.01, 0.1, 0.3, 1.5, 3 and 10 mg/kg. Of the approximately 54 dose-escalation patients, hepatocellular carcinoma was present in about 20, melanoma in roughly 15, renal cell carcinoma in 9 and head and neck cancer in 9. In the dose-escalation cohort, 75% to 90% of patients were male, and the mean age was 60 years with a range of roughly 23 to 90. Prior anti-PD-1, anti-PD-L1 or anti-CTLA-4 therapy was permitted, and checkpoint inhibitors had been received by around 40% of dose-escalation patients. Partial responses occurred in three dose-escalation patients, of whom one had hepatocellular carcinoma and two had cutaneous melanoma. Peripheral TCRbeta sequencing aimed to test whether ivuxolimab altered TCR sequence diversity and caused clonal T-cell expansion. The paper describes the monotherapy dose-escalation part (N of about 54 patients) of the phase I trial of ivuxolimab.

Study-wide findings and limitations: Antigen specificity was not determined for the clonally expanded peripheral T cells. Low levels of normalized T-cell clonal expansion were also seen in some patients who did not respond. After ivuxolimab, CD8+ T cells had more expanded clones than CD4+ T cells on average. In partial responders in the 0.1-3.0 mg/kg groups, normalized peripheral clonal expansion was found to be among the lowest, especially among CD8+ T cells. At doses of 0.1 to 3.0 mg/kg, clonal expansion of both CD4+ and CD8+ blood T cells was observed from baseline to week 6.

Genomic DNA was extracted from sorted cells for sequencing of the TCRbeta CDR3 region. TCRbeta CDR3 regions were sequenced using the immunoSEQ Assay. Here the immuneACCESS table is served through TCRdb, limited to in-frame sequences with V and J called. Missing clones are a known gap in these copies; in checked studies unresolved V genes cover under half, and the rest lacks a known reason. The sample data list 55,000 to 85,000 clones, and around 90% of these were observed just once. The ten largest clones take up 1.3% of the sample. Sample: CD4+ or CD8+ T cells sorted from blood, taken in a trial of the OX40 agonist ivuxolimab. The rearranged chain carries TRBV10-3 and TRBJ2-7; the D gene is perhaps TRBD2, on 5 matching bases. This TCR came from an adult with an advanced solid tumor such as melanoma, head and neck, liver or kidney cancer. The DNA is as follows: TGTGCCATCAGCCCCGGGGCCTACGAGCAGTACTTC. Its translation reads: CAISPGAYEQYF.